This T cell receptor beta chain was sequenced in a study of neurological immune-mediated disorders. The CDR3 consists of 18 residues. Germline V lookup: CDR1 SGHDN, CDR2 FVKESK. Trimming left V 4 bases short and J 2 bases short, with 20 bases between. Whole-study results and caveats: Patients with HTLV-1-associated myelopathy showed the most TCR clonal expansion. Those with multiple sclerosis showed the least, falling below healthy controls. Because no CDR3 amino acid sequences were shared across subjects by expanded clones, private repertoires were suggested in all groups.

From 15-18 subjects, each sequencing run yielded over 190 million TCR-beta sequences. TCRdb used MiXCR to reprocess the 5' RACE reads, holding one entry per CDR3 protein. Of 15,000 to 20,000 distinct CDR3 sequences listed, about 10% are singletons. This clonotype was detected many times. Its antigen is undetermined. The rearrangement joins TRBV14 to TRBJ2-2; D is perhaps TRBD1 or TRBD2 (5 bases each). The sample was CD8+ T cells from blood. The receptor was derived from a woman in her 50s in good health. In nucleotides, the CDR3 is TGTGCCAGCAGCCCCTACGACACCCGAGGGGACAACACCGGGGAGCTGTTTTTT. This gives the protein CASSPYDTRGDNTGELFF. Full variable domain (remainder filled in from reference TRBV14 and TRBJ2-2): EAGVTQFPSHSVIEKGQTVTLRCDPISGHDNLYWYRRVMGKEIKFLLHFVKESKQDESGMPNNRFLAERTGGTYSTLKVQPAELEDSGVYFCASSPYDTRGDNTGELFFGEGSRLTVL.